These 27 T cell receptor beta chains were all obtained from the same sample, sequenced in a study of cytomegalovirus exposure and HLA in healthy donors. Vbeta (60) and Jbeta (13) primers were used in the PCR. Assay: immunoSEQ multiplex PCR; the TCRdb copy retains only in-frame clones and omits some. The sample has roughly 120,000 clones; roughly 65% are singletons. The sample was PBMCs. The receptor set was obtained from a man aged 35 to 55 in good health and CMV-seropositive.

This clone was detected only a few times. The chain uses TRBV29-1 and TRBJ2-7, with 10 bases fitting TRBD1. V was clipped by 7 bases and J by 0 bases; unmatched bases: 12. Germline V gene sequence: CDR1 SQVTM, CDR2 ANQGSEA. There are 16 residues in the CDR3. The chain's CDR3 is CSATPGTGDSSYEQYF. The CDR3 DNA reads TGCAGCGCCACTCCCGGGACAGGGGATAGCTCCTACGAGCAGTACTTC.

The chain links TRBV4-2 to TRBJ2-7; 9 positions agree with TRBD2. The junction had 4 bases not matched to a gene; V was cut back by 1 base and J by 0 bases. Germline V gives CDR1 LGHNA, CDR2 YNFKEQ. The CDR3 is 16 amino acids. The CDR3 spells CASSQVLAGSSYEQYF. DNA of the CDR3: TGTGCCAGCAGCCAAGTACTAGCGGGCTCCTCCTACGAGCAGTACTTC.

This clone was found once. The V gene is TRBV10-1, the J gene TRBJ2-3; TRBD2 agrees at 12 bases. Losses at the gene ends were 4 bases for V and 0 bases for J; bases not matched to a gene: 11. The CDR3 loop spans 19 amino acids. The germline V gene encodes CDR1 WNHNN and CDR2 SYGVQD (reference sequence). The CDR3 DNA reads TGCGCCAGCAGTGCCCTAGCGGGGGGGCAATTAAGAAGCACAGATACGCAGTATTTT. This encodes CASSALAGGQLRSTDTQYF.

The CDR3 loop is CASSPRLAGGRTDTQYF. CDR3 in DNA: TGCGCCAGCAGCCCTCGACTAGCGGGAGGGAGGACAGATACGCAGTATTTT. V usage is TRBV4-1 and J usage is TRBJ2-3, with 14 bases identical to TRBD2. The J segment lost 3 bases and the V segment lost 4 bases, leaving 6 bases of the junction unmatched. CDR1 MGHRA and CDR2 YSYEKL come from the germline V gene. CDR3 length: 17 residues.

The chain joins TRBV7-3 to TRBJ2-3; D not resolved. The V gene lost 4 bases and the J gene lost 0 bases, with 11 bases spanning the gap. In germline, CDR1 is SGHTA, CDR2 FQGTGA. CDR3 length equals 15 residues. The CDR3 loop reads CASSSGYSSTDTQYF. In DNA form, the CDR3 reads TGTGCCAGCAGCTCCGGGTATTCTAGCACAGATACGCAGTATTTT.

The chain links TRBV27 to TRBJ2-6, with a tentative D call TRBD1 (5 bases). The germline V gene encodes CDR1 MNHEY and CDR2 SMNVEV (reference sequence). The CDR3 covers 14 residues. With 6 bases removed from V and 3 bases from J, the gap between germline ends came to 9 bases. Here the CDR3 DNA reads TGTGCCAGCAGGGTGACAGATGGGGCCAACGTCCTGACTTTC. Translating it yields CASRVTDGANVLTF.

This clone was recorded only once. This chain uses TRBV7-9 with TRBJ1-3; D may be TRBD1 (5 bases). Germline V CDR1 and CDR2: SEHNR, FQNEAQ (reference sequence). This CDR3 contains 14 residues. Trimming took off 5 bases at V and 1 base at J, with 9 bases between the two ends. CDR3 residues: CASSLTASGNTIYF. CDR3 coding DNA: TGTGCCAGCAGCCTGACAGCTTCTGGAAACACCATATATTTT.

V usage is TRBV28 and J usage is TRBJ1-4; weak D call: TRBD1 (6 bases). Germline lookup yields CDR1 MDHEN and CDR2 SYDVKM. Deletions cut 8 bases from V and 4 bases from J, with 8 bases between. There are 12 residues in the CDR3. The CDR3 DNA is TGTGCCAGCGGCAGGGGTAATGAAAAACTGTTTTTT. Protein sequence: CASGRGNEKLFF.

This clone was observed a handful of times. This chain connects TRBV7-8 to TRBJ2-7; TRBD1 aligns across 9 bases. J lost 2 bases, V lost 5 bases, and 7 bases had no gene match. The germline CDR1 and CDR2 sequences are SGHVS and FQNEAQ. This CDR3 spans 15 amino acids. The CDR3 coding sequence is TGTGCCAGCAGCCCAACAGGGGGCCGGACCTACGAGCAGTACTTC. This gives the protein CASSPTGGRTYEQYF. Variable domain in full (rest from reference TRBV7-8 and TRBJ2-7): GAGVSQSPRYKVAKRGQDVALRCDPISGHVSLFWYQQALGQGPEFLTYFQNEAQLDKSGLPSDRFFAERPEGSVSTLKIQRTQQEDSAVYLCASSPTGGRTYEQYFGPGTRLTVT.

This clone was found a few times. This rearrangement joins TRBV6-5 to TRBJ2-1; 7 bases map to TRBD2. The CDR3 spans 15 residues. Losses at the gene ends were 0 bases for V and 5 bases for J; bases not matched to a gene: 4. From germline, CDR1 is MNHEY and CDR2 SVGAGI. CDR3 nucleotides: TGTGCCAGCAGTTACTCTCGGGAGGCCAACAATGAGCAGTTCTTC. Translated, it gives CASSYSREANNEQFF.

This chain connects TRBV5-1 to TRBJ1-2; 7 positions agree with TRBD1. Losses at the gene ends were 4 bases for V and 0 bases for J; bases not matched to a gene: 6. Germline V gives CDR1 SGHRS, CDR2 YFSETQ. The CDR3 consists of 15 residues. This chain's CDR3 is CASSLYRGTNYGYTF. CDR3 nucleotides: TGCGCCAGCAGCCTATACAGGGGCACTAACTATGGCTACACCTTC.

The rearrangement joins TRBV4-1 to TRBJ2-5, with 7 nucleotides matching TRBD1. CDR3 size: 17 residues. The J segment lost 0 bases and the V segment lost 3 bases, leaving 10 bases of the junction unmatched. Looked up from germline, CDR1 is MGHRA and CDR2 is YSYEKL. The CDR3 region is CASSHPRQGDHQETQYF. CDR3 coding DNA: TGCGCCAGCAGCCACCCGAGACAGGGAGACCACCAAGAGACCCAGTACTTC.

The DNA for the CDR3 is TGTGCCACCAGCAGAGATCGGGCGGGGGCTAGAACTGAAGCTTTCTTT. Translating it yields CATSRDRAGARTEAFF. The V call is TRBV15, the J call TRBJ1-1, with D perhaps matching TRBD1 (6 bases). The CDR3 covers 16 residues. V was pared by 0 bases and J by 5 bases, with 16 bases between. Germline V CDR1 and CDR2: LNHNV, YYDKDF (reference sequence).

This chain links TRBV6-6 with TRBJ2-4; TRBD2 might be the D (5 bases). Germline V gene sequence: CDR1 MNHNY, CDR2 SVGAGI (reference sequence). The CDR3 is 13 amino acids. V gave up 7 bases and J gave up 8 bases, with 15 bases separating them. CDR3 in amino acids: CASTPPGMDIQYF. The CDR3 nucleotides are TGTGCCAGCACCCCCCCGGGGATGGACATTCAGTACTTC.

The chain employs TRBV2 and TRBJ2-5, with 9 bases lining up with TRBD2. CDR1 is SNHLY, CDR2 FYNNEI, per germline. CDR3 size: 14 residues. The ends lost 4 bases at V and 4 bases at J; junction bases unmatched: 4. As DNA, the CDR3 is TGTGCCAGCAGTGTGGCGGGAGGGTTAGAGACCCAGTACTTC. Encoded protein: CASSVAGGLETQYF.

This clone was recorded a few times. The chain is built from TRBV7-8 and TRBJ2-4, with 8 positions matching TRBD1. CDR1 is SGHVS and CDR2 is FQNEAQ in the germline V gene. V shed 0 bases and J 7 bases; nucleotides not matched to a gene: 11. The CDR3 covers 17 residues. CDR3 bases: TGTGCCAGCAGCTTAGCTTCGAGGACAGGGTTGAGTAACATTCAGTACTTC. Its translation is CASSLASRTGLSNIQYF.

The gene calls are TRBV6-6 and TRBJ1-3, with 8 bases that match TRBD1. With 7 bases clipped from V and 3 bases from J, the junction kept 2 bases outside the gene matches. CDR3 length equals 13 residues. In germline, CDR1 is MNHNY, CDR2 SVGAGI (reference sequence). The CDR3 nucleotides are TGTGCCAGCACAGGGGGCTTTGGAAACACCATATATTTT. This sequence encodes CASTGGFGNTIYF.

CDR3 bases: TGTGCCAGCAGCTTAGGGGGTACAGGGGGCTACGAGCAGTACTTC. It specifies CASSLGGTGGYEQYF. V gene TRBV11-3 combines with J gene TRBJ2-7, with 8 positions matching TRBD1. Trimming cost V 1 base and J 3 bases; bases outside gene matches: 5. From germline, CDR1 is SGHNT and CDR2 YENEEA. The CDR3 loop spans 15 amino acids.

This clone was seen only a few times. The rearrangement joins TRBV6-1 to TRBJ2-5; TRBD1 agrees at 7 bases. CDR1 is MNHNS and CDR2 is SASEGT in the germline V gene. V lost 7 bases, J lost 7 bases, and 9 bases stayed unmatched. The CDR3 runs to 13 residues. CDR3 nucleotides: TGTGCCAGCACCAACAGGGGCTCGGTGACCCAGTACTTC. Translation gives CASTNRGSVTQYF.

This clone was observed a few times. The chain employs TRBV2 and TRBJ2-6; D is possibly TRBD2 (5 bases). Trimming left V 6 bases short and J 0 bases short, with 24 bases between. Germline assignment: CDR1 SNHLY and CDR2 FYNNEI. This CDR3 contains 20 residues. The CDR3 reads CASSRGPGWSPSSGANVLTF. The CDR3 DNA follows: TGTGCCAGCAGCCGAGGGCCAGGTTGGTCGCCCAGCTCTGGGGCCAACGTCCTGACTTTC.

The chain has TRBV7-8 and TRBJ1-2, with 10 bases lining up with TRBD1. Germline V gene data show CDR1 as SGHVS and CDR2 as FQNEAQ. Trimming took 3 bases from V and 7 from J; bases not matched to a gene: 5. The CDR3 consists of 14 residues. The CDR3 loop is CASSLGTGEFGYTF. CDR3 nucleotides: TGTGCCAGCAGCTTGGGGACAGGGGAGTTTGGCTACACCTTC.

Note on this clone: One end of the junction does not line up with germline, which may come from a read error. This chain uses TRBV6-1 with TRBJ1-6; D gene ambiguous. Germline CDR1 MNHNS, CDR2 SASEGT. The CDR3 length is 14 residues. CDR3 nucleotide sequence: TGTGCCAGCAGTGAAGTACAGTATAATCCACCCCTCCACTTT. Encoded protein: CASSEVQYNPPLHF.

The gene calls are TRBV5-1 and TRBJ1-4, with D possibly being TRBD1 (6 bases). Trimming took off 0 bases at V and 2 bases at J, with 8 bases between the two ends. The germline V gene encodes CDR1 SGHRS and CDR2 YFSETQ. The CDR3 sequence is 15 residues long. The CDR3 DNA reads TGCGCCAGCAGCTTGGGGACAGACACTAATGAAAAACTGTTTTTT. Amino acids: CASSLGTDTNEKLFF. The entire variable domain, with the rest obtained from reference TRBV5-1 and TRBJ1-4, is as follows: KAGVTQTPRYLIKTRGQQVTLSCSPISGHRSVSWYQQTPGQGLQFLFEYFSETQRNKGNFPGRFSGRQFSNSRSEMNVSTLELGDSALYLCASSLGTDTNEKLFFGSGTQLSVL.

This clone was seen more than once but under ten times. Other DNA sequences from this sample encode an identical CDR3 as well. In DNA form, the CDR3 reads TGTGCCAGCAGCCGGACAGGGGTTAACTATGGCTACACCTTC. Its translation: CASSRTGVNYGYTF. The genes are TRBV7-9 and TRBJ1-2; TRBD1 matches at 9 bases. With 5 bases clipped from V and 1 base from J, the junction kept 2 bases outside the gene matches. Germline CDR1 SEHNR, CDR2 FQNEAQ (reference sequence). The CDR3 sequence is 14 residues long.

The rearrangement uses TRBV6-1 and TRBJ1-2, with 12 nucleotides matching TRBD1. V lost 10 bases, J lost 0 bases, and 6 bases stayed unmatched. The CDR3 totals 15 residues. Germline CDR1 is MNHNS and CDR2 is SASEGT. The CDR3 sequence is CATRDRGLANYGYTF. Here the CDR3 DNA reads TGTGCCACTCGGGACAGGGGGCTCGCTAACTATGGCTACACCTTC.

This clone was detected a few times. This chain connects TRBV10-3 to TRBJ1-5; 8 bases fit TRBD1. The junction had 10 bases not matched to a gene; V was cut back by 0 bases and J by 6 bases. Germline values: CDR1 ENHRY, CDR2 SYGVKD. The CDR3 length is 17 residues. The CDR3 region has the DNA TGTGCCATCAGTGAGTCGCTCGGACAGGGTGGTGGTCAGCCCCAGCATTTT. Protein: CAISESLGQGGGQPQHF.

The chain couples TRBV21-1 to TRBJ2-7; the D call of TRBD2 is as the table states it, not checked on the DNA. TRBV21-1 is a pseudogene locus. This CDR3 has 8 residues. CDR3 region: CASREQYF. CDR3 bases: TGTGCCAGTAGAGAGCAGTACTTC.